Listed below are T cell receptor beta chains from one sample, sequenced in a study of graft-versus-host responses after intestinal transplantation. TCRdb's table, derived via immunoSEQ multiplex PCR, lists solely in-frame clones and lacks some. The sample shows roughly 110,000 clones, approximately 90% of them seen only once. Their target antigens are unknown. The sequencing used unstimulated CD4+ T cells sorted from spleen or lymph node cells, collected before transplant. The source of these receptors is a human donor who was the organ donor for an intestinal transplant. The CDR3 runs from the conserved cysteine through the conserved F or W. Each record gives: clone size, D gene, J gene, V gene, CDR3 protein, CDR3 DNA. A D gene is named only where the DNA matches it firmly. Only some rows state a clone size, as once, few, many or a class for expanded clones.

>.|.|TRBJ2-3|TRBV27
CASRQTGRPDTQYF
TGTGCCAGCCGGCAGACGGGGCGTCCAGATACGCAGTATTTT
>.|.|TRBJ1-2|TRBV4-1
CASSQDFRLEAAYGYTF
TGCGCCAGCAGCCAAGATTTCCGGCTAGAAGCCGCCTATGGCTACACCTTC
>once|.|TRBJ2-7|TRBV27
CASSLRRGYEQYF
TGTGCCAGCAGTTTACGGCGGGGCTACGAGCAGTACTTC
>.|.|TRBJ2-7|TRBV9
CASSATWGEQYF
TGTGCCAGCAGCGCAACTTGGGGCGAGCAGTACTTC
>.|TRBD2|TRBJ2-7|TRBV11-1
CASSSPGLGIYEQYF
TGTGCCAGCAGCTCTCCGGGACTAGGGATTTACGAGCAGTACTTC
>.|.|TRBJ1-1|TRBV28
CASTTVGRKNTEAFF
TGTGCCAGCACGACCGTGGGACGGAAGAACACTGAAGCTTTCTTT
>.|TRBD1|TRBJ2-7|TRBV7-9
CASSLNGTGPREQYF
TGTGCCAGCAGCTTAAACGGGACAGGGCCCCGCGAGCAGTACTTC
>.|TRBD1|TRBJ2-7|TRBV29-1
CSVRERQGAYEQYF
TGCAGCGTTCGGGAAAGACAGGGGGCCTACGAGCAGTACTTC
>.|.|TRBJ2-7|TRBV19
CASSTSTGFGEQYF
TGTGCCAGTAGTACCTCTACAGGGTTCGGCGAGCAGTACTTC
>.|TRBD1|TRBJ1-3|TRBV28
CASRRGTGFGSTIYF
TGTGCCAGCAGGCGGGGGACAGGGTTCGGAAGCACCATATATTTT
>once|TRBD1|TRBJ2-7|TRBV5-4
CASSWGGQGVSYEQYF
TGTGCCAGCAGCTGGGGGGGACAGGGGGTCTCCTACGAGCAGTACTTC
>.|TRBD1|TRBJ1-4|TRBV2
CASKRGTGGLEKLFF
TGTGCCAGCAAGAGGGGGACAGGGGGTCTGGAAAAACTGTTTTTT
>.|.|TRBJ2-1|TRBV19
CASRLDSSYNEQFF
TGTGCCAGTAGACTAGACAGCTCCTACAATGAGCAGTTCTTC
>.|TRBD1|TRBJ2-7|TRBV6-5
CASKNAGTGGHEQYF
TGTGCCAGCAAAAACGCCGGGACAGGGGGACACGAGCAGTACTTC
>few|.|TRBJ1-3|TRBV13
CASKVKGPGNTIYF
TGTGCCAGCAAGGTTAAGGGTCCGGGAAACACCATATATTTT
>.|.|TRBJ1-2|TRBV6-6
CASSYGLNYGYTF
TGTGCCAGCAGTTACGGACTTAACTATGGCTACACCTTC
>.|.|TRBJ1-1|TRBV18
CASSPDRGTEAFF
TGTGCCAGCTCACCGGACAGAGGCACTGAAGCTTTCTTT
>.|TRBD1|TRBJ1-2|TRBV6-1
CASSSDRVSSTF
TGTGCCAGCAGTTCAGACAGGGTTTCGTCCACCTTC
>medium-sized|.|TRBJ1-3|TRBV4-1
CASSQDQSGGNTIYF
TGCGCCAGCAGCCAAGATCAAAGCGGTGGGAACACCATATATTTT